This T cell receptor beta chain was retrieved from a study of cytomegalovirus exposure and HLA in healthy donors. V was clipped by 5 bases and J by 2 bases, with 7 bases between them. The CDR3 covers 14 residues. Germline-derived CDR1 and CDR2 are MNHEY and SMNVEV (reference sequence). PCR amplification relied on 60 Vbeta primers (plus 13 Jbeta primers). Libraries were prepared by immunoSEQ multiplex PCR; TCRdb keeps only in-frame clonotypes and omits some of them. This repertoire shows roughly 200,000 clones, less than 85% found once; its top ten account for roughly 1.5%. This TCR came from a girl between 10 and 17 years old in good health and CMV-seropositive. The chain couples TRBV27 to TRBJ2-6; D may be TRBD1 (5 bases). The sequencing sample was made of PBMCs. The CDR3 DNA follows: TGTGCCAGCAGTCAGGGTGCTGGGGCCAACGTCCTGACTTTC. Translating it yields CASSQGAGANVLTF.